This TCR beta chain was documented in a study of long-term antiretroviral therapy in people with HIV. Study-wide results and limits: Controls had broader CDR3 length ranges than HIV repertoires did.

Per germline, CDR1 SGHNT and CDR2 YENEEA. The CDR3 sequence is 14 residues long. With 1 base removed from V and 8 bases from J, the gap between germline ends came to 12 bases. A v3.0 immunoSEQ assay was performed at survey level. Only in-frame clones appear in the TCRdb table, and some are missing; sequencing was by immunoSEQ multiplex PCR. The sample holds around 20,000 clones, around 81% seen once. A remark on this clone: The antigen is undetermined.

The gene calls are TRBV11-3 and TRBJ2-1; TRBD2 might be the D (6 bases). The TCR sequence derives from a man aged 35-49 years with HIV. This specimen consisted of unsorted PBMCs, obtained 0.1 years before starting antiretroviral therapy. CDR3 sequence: CASSLAEGMDEQFF. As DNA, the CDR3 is TGTGCCAGCAGCTTAGCGGAGGGGATGGATGAGCAGTTCTTC.